One and the same sample provided the 31 T cell receptor beta chains below, sequenced in a study of blood T cell repertoires in COVID-19 (dated by TCRdb to about 2020). Libraries were made using the immunoSEQ multiplex PCR assay. The table comes from immuneACCESS by way of TCRdb, which keeps in-frame sequences with V and J called. Part of the clones is missing from these tables; in studies checked, under half for an unresolved V gene and the rest for unknown reasons. In this sample the table shows 140,000 to 150,000 clones, 80% to 90% of which occur a single time. In total, the top ten clones hold around an eighth of the sample. Sequencing input: peripheral blood. The receptors stem from a man aged 18 to 29 with COVID-19, enrolled during active disease.

V usage is TRBV28 and J usage is TRBJ2-1, with D tentatively TRBD2 (6 bases). Germline V gives CDR1 MDHEN, CDR2 SYDVKM. V shed 10 bases and J shed 3 bases, with 22 bases lying between them. The CDR3 loop spans 16 amino acids. CDR3: CANLPFCSGNYNEQFF. The DNA for the CDR3 is TGTGCCAACCTCCCCTTTTGTAGCGGAAACTACAATGAGCAGTTCTTC.

The chain links TRBV27 to TRBJ2-7, with D maybe TRBD1 (6 bases). The CDR3 totals 13 residues. Germline loops: CDR1 MNHEY, CDR2 SMNVEV (reference sequence). V was trimmed by 10 bases and J by 3 bases, leaving 16 bases between them. The CDR3 spells CATGTSSGYEQYF. The CDR3 DNA follows: TGTGCCACGGGGACATCTTCAGGCTACGAGCAGTACTTC.

The genes are TRBV19 and TRBJ1-5, with 7 positions matching TRBD1. J gave up 7 bases and V 5 bases, and 8 bases lay outside the gene matches. CDR1 is LNHDA and CDR2 is SQIVND in the germline V gene (reference sequence). This CDR3 is 14 amino acids long. CDR3 bases: TGTGCCAGTAGTCAGGGACAGTTTAGCCAGCCCCAGCATTTT. This sequence encodes CASSQGQFSQPQHF.

This chain uses TRBV28 with TRBJ1-5, with 10 bases that match TRBD1. This CDR3 has 16 amino acids. The trim removed 2 bases at V and 5 bases at J, leaving 6 bases unmatched. Looked up from germline, CDR1 is MDHEN and CDR2 is SYDVKM. CDR3 nucleotides: TGTGCCAGCAGTTTAGCGGGACAGGGGCCGCATCAGCCCCAGCATTTT. Its protein product is CASSLAGQGPHQPQHF.

V usage is TRBV5-5 and J usage is TRBJ2-1; 13 bases align to TRBD2. This CDR3 contains 17 residues. Trimming at V came to 1 base and at J to 5 bases, leaving 6 bases not matched to a gene. Germline V gene lookup returns CDR1 SGHKS and CDR2 YYEKEE (reference sequence). The CDR3 nucleotides read TGTGCCAGCAGCTTGCGGACGGGACTAGCGGGGAACAATGAGCAGTTCTTC. Its translation: CASSLRTGLAGNNEQFF.

In DNA, the CDR3 is TGCAGCGCAAAAGACCGGGACTATTACAATGAGCAGTTCTTC. Protein sequence: CSAKDRDYYNEQFF. V usage is TRBV29-1 and J usage is TRBJ2-1, with 7 bases identical to TRBD2. After removal of 7 bases from V and 4 bases from J, the junction contained 10 bases not matched to a gene. Germline V CDR1 and CDR2: SQVTM, ANQGSEA. The length of the CDR3 is 14 residues.

The chain uses TRBV4-3 and TRBJ2-7, with 7 nucleotides matching TRBD1. V dropped 3 bases and J dropped 6; count of bases not matched to a gene: 8. The CDR3 has 14 amino acids. CDR1 is LGHNA, CDR2 YSLEER, per germline. The CDR3 spells CASSQAGDRGEQYF. As DNA, the CDR3 is TGCGCCAGCAGCCAGGCCGGGGACAGAGGCGAGCAGTACTTC.

The gene calls are TRBV6-5 and TRBJ2-2, with 7 bases aligning to TRBD1. This CDR3 comprises 13 residues. J lost 6 bases, V lost 6 bases, and 4 bases had no gene match. In germline, CDR1 is MNHEY, CDR2 SVGAGI. The CDR3 protein is CASRPDRAGELFF. CDR3 DNA sequence: TGTGCCAGCAGGCCAGACAGGGCCGGGGAGCTGTTTTTT.

The chain carries TRBV5-5 and TRBJ2-3; a weak D match, TRBD2 (6 bases). V was clipped by 0 bases and J by 5 bases, with 13 bases between them. Germline CDR1 is SGHKS and CDR2 is YYEKEE (reference sequence). This CDR3 has 15 residues. Here the CDR3 reads CASSLGARRGDTQYF. The CDR3 DNA sequence: TGTGCCAGCAGCTTGGGGGCAAGGCGGGGAGATACGCAGTATTTT.

This chain links TRBV28 with TRBJ1-1; D may be TRBD1 (6 bases). This CDR3 region has 12 residues. V lost 4 bases and J 11 bases, leaving 14 bases between the germline ends. Germline values: CDR1 MDHEN, CDR2 SYDVKM. The CDR3 protein is CASSSGGTGAFF. As DNA, the CDR3 is TGTGCCAGCAGTTCTGGGGGCACGGGGGCTTTCTTT.

A word on this clone: At one boundary the junction diverges from the germline segment, which might be a read error. V gene TRBV28 combines with J gene TRBJ2-7; TRBD1 agrees at 9 bases. This CDR3 has 15 residues. CDR1 MDHEN and CDR2 SYDVKM come from the germline V gene. CDR3 in amino acids: CASSIRSRPDRGRGF. CDR3 bases: TGTGCCAGCAGTATAAGAAGCCGACCGGACAGGGGACGAGGCTTC.

The chain combines TRBV7-2 with TRBJ2-7; 7 nucleotides align to TRBD2. Looked up from germline, CDR1 is SGHTA and CDR2 is FQGNSA. CDR3 length equals 15 residues. The J segment lost 5 bases and the V segment lost 1 base, leaving 8 bases of the junction unmatched. The CDR3 loop reads CASSLVSGGGDEQYF. The CDR3 DNA reads as TGTGCCAGCAGCTTAGTTTCGGGAGGAGGCGACGAGCAGTACTTC.

The V gene is TRBV11-2, the J gene TRBJ2-1; 7 bases match TRBD1. The CDR3 consists of 18 residues. CDR1 is SGHAT, CDR2 FQNNGV, per germline. V was pared by 4 bases and J by 2 bases, with 14 bases of the junction left unmatched. The CDR3 loop is CASSSPSRQGSTYNEQFF. Written as DNA, the CDR3 is TGTGCCAGCAGCTCACCAAGTCGACAGGGCTCAACCTACAATGAGCAGTTCTTC.

J is TRBJ2-2 and V is TRBV12-2; TRBD2, as called in the table, went unchecked against the DNA. TRBV12-2 is tagged as a pseudogene. The CDR3 covers 17 residues. This CDR3 reads CASRLGFGREYTGELFF. The CDR3 region has the DNA TGTGCAAGTCGCTTAGGGTTCGGGCGGGAGTACACCGGGGAGCTGTTTTTT.

The chain has TRBV10-1 and TRBJ2-3; D gene ambiguous. This CDR3 region has 13 residues. The germline CDR1 and CDR2 sequences are WNHNN and SYGVQD (reference sequence). Trimming pared 2 bases from V and 6 bases from J, leaving 9 bases between. The CDR3 is CASSEDPRDTQYF. The DNA of the CDR3 is TGCGCCAGCAGTGAGGACCCTAGGGATACGCAGTATTTT.

The chain recombines TRBV6-5 with TRBJ2-5, with D unresolved. Deletions cut 7 bases from V and 5 bases from J, with 11 bases between. CDR3 size: 12 residues. The germline gives CDR1 MNHEY, CDR2 SVGAGI. CDR3 in amino acids: CASNLGWETQYF. The CDR3 DNA sequence: TGTGCCAGCAACCTGGGCTGGGAGACCCAGTACTTC.

The rearrangement links TRBV7-2 to TRBJ2-5, with D possibly TRBD2 on 7 matching bases. CDR3 length equals 15 residues. With 3 bases removed from V and 4 bases from J, the gap between germline ends came to 15 bases. Germline V CDR1 and CDR2: SGHTA, FQGNSA. In DNA, the CDR3 is TGTGCCAGCAGCTTGGGGGGGGCGGGAAGAGAGACCCAGTACTTC. This codes for CASSLGGAGRETQYF.

The chain combines TRBV6-5 with TRBJ2-2; 11 bases map to TRBD2. V lost 5 bases to trimming and J lost 5 bases; unmatched junction nucleotides: 4. The CDR3 sequence is 15 residues long. From germline, CDR1 is MNHEY and CDR2 SVGAGI. The CDR3 DNA is TGTGCCAGCAGTAGACTAGCGGGAAGGACCGGGGAGCTGTTTTTT. Protein sequence: CASSRLAGRTGELFF.

This rearrangement joins TRBV5-1 to TRBJ2-7; D is perhaps TRBD1 (6 bases). The CDR3 consists of 15 residues. Germline V gene data show CDR1 as SGHRS and CDR2 as YFSETQ. V lost 2 bases and J lost 0, with 12 bases in between. CDR3: CASSLGTTSSYEQYF. CDR3 DNA sequence: TGCGCCAGCAGCTTAGGGACAACAAGCTCCTACGAGCAGTACTTC.

J is TRBJ2-4 and V is TRBV13; tentative D call: TRBD2 (5 bases). V lost 0 bases and J lost 9, with 9 bases in between. CDR3 length equals 13 residues. In germline, CDR1 is PRHDT, CDR2 FYEKMQ (reference sequence). The CDR3 spells CASSLGGESIQYF. The CDR3 coding sequence is TGTGCCAGCAGCTTAGGCGGGGAAAGCATTCAGTACTTC.

The CDR3 DNA follows: TGTGCCTGGAGTGAAGGACAGGCTCAAGAGACCCAGTACTTC. Translation: CAWSEGQAQETQYF. The J gene is TRBJ2-5, the V gene TRBV30; the match to TRBD1 covers 7 bases. Germline trimming cut 1 base from V and 2 bases from J; bases unmatched to any gene: 4. This CDR3 spans 14 amino acids. Germline values: CDR1 GTSNPN, CDR2 SVGIG (reference sequence).

The chain couples TRBV6-6 to TRBJ2-5; 8 nucleotides align to TRBD1. This CDR3 has 15 amino acids. Per germline, CDR1 MNHNY and CDR2 SVGAGI (reference sequence). V trimming: 6 bases; J trimming: 2 bases; junction bases outside the gene matches: 8. The DNA of the CDR3 is TGTGCCAGCAGCCCGCCGGGACAGGTACAAGAGACCCAGTACTTC. This gives the protein CASSPPGQVQETQYF.

The chain employs TRBV7-9 and TRBJ2-1; TRBD2 aligns across 9 bases. The CDR3 is 16 amino acids. J was trimmed by 3 bases and V by 10 bases; bases with no gene match: 13. Germline loops: CDR1 SEHNR, CDR2 FQNEAQ (reference sequence). The CDR3 nucleotides are TGTGCCACCGGCAGGTTAGCGGGAGTTTACTACAATGAGCAGTTCTTC. Amino acids: CATGRLAGVYYNEQFF.

This clone was observed at least ten times. The V and J genes are TRBV19 and TRBJ2-3; TRBD2 matches 14 bases. V dropped 6 bases and J dropped 4; count of bases not matched to a gene: 3. The germline CDR1 and CDR2 sequences are LNHDA and SQIVND (reference sequence). This CDR3 is 15 amino acids long. The CDR3 protein is CASSRLAGGADTQYF. The CDR3, as DNA: TGTGCCAGTAGCCGACTAGCGGGAGGGGCAGATACGCAGTATTTT.

The chain has TRBV7-3 and TRBJ2-3, with 8 bases lining up with TRBD2. The CDR3 runs to 13 residues. From germline, CDR1 is SGHTA and CDR2 FQGTGA. The trim removed 5 bases at V and 6 bases at J, leaving 4 bases unmatched. The CDR3 region is CASSPGRGDTQYF. In nucleotides, the CDR3 is TGTGCCAGCAGCCCCGGGAGGGGGGATACGCAGTATTTT.

This chain links TRBV21-1 with TRBJ1-2; TRBD1 was called by the table and not checked on the DNA. TRBV21-1 is an annotated pseudogene. This CDR3 contains 19 residues. The CDR3 DNA sequence: TGTGCCAGCAGCAAAGTCGAGAGTAGAACAGGGGGACCCCCCTATGGCTACACCTTC. Protein sequence: CASSKVESRTGGPPYGYTF.

The chain combines TRBV18 with TRBJ2-2; D possibly corresponds to TRBD1 (6 bases). Germline V gene lookup returns CDR1 KGHSH and CDR2 LQKENI. V lost 0 bases and J 6 bases, leaving 11 bases between the germline ends. This CDR3 spans 15 amino acids. CDR3 amino acids: CASSPPMGAAGELFF. CDR3 DNA sequence: TGTGCCAGCTCACCACCGATGGGGGCTGCCGGGGAGCTGTTTTTT.

The chain uses TRBV10-3 and TRBJ2-2; D not resolved. The CDR3 is 13 amino acids. Germline lookup yields CDR1 ENHRY and CDR2 SYGVKD. V was cut by 4 bases and J by 8 bases, with 11 bases left in between. The CDR3 DNA reads as TGTGCCATCAGTGCCCGGTTGGAGGGGGAGCTGTTTTTT. Translated: CAISARLEGELFF.

The chain is built from TRBV27 and TRBJ1-1; D not certain. Germline V gene sequence: CDR1 MNHEY, CDR2 SMNVEV (reference sequence). V gave up 2 bases and J gave up 1 base, with 5 bases separating them. The CDR3 length is 13 residues. The CDR3 DNA follows: TGTGCCAGCAGTTTAATGCGGAACACTGAAGCTTTCTTT. It translates to CASSLMRNTEAFF.

The rearrangement uses TRBV7-6 and TRBJ2-5, with 11 bases fitting TRBD1. Germline CDR1 reads SGHVS; CDR2 reads FNYEAQ. J lost 5 bases, V lost 5 bases, and 10 bases had no gene match. This CDR3 has 16 amino acids. CDR3 amino acids: CASSPGQGVLRETQYF. The CDR3 DNA sequence: TGTGCCAGCAGCCCGGGACAGGGGGTTTTAAGGGAGACCCAGTACTTC.

The table lists this clone with a count of one. The rearrangement uses TRBV19 and TRBJ2-2, with 7 nucleotides matching TRBD1. V shed 2 bases, J shed 7 bases, and the junction held 10 bases outside the gene matches. The length of the CDR3 is 16 residues. CDR1 and CDR2 from the germline V gene are LNHDA and SQIVND (reference sequence). The CDR3 DNA follows: TGTGCCAGTAGTATATCAGGGGGAGAGGCCAACGGGGAGCTGTTTTTT. Protein sequence: CASSISGGEANGELFF.